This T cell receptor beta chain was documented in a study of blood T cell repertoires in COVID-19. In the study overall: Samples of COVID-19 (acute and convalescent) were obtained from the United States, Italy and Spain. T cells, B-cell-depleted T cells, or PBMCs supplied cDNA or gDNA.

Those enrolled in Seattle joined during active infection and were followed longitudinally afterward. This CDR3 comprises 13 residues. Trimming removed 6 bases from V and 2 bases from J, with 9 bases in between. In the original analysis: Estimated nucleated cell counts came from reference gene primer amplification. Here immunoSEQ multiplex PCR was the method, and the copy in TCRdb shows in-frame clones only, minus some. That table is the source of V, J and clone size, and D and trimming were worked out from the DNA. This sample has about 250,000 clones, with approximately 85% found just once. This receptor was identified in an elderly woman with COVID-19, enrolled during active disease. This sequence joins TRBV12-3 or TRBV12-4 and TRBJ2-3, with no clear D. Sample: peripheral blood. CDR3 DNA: TGTGCCAGCAGCCACCAGTCCACAGATACGCAGTATTTT. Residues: CASSHQSTDTQYF.